The TCR beta chain under discussion was sequenced for a study of OX40 agonist ivuxolimab in advanced cancers. Across the study: The study reported partial responses in three patients: one hepatocellular carcinoma, two cutaneous melanoma. Points from the study as a whole: The antigens recognized by the expanded peripheral T cells, that is their antigen specificity, were not determined. Average numbers of expanded clones were greater in CD8+ T cells than in CD4+. Normalized T-cell clonal expansion was also low in a subset of nonresponders.

This table comes from immunoSEQ multiplex PCR, and its TCRdb copy is limited to in-frame clones, with some not included. The table lists tens of thousands of clones, roughly 82% of them singletons. The CDR3 runs 12 residues. J was trimmed by 9 bases and V by 1 base; bases with no gene match: 2. Germline assignment: CDR1 PRHDT and CDR2 FYEKMQ (reference sequence). A word on this clone: No antigen is known for it.

The V and J genes are TRBV13 and TRBJ2-7, with 8 bases fitting TRBD2. The receptor was isolated from an adult with an advanced solid tumor such as melanoma, head and neck, liver or kidney cancer. Sequenced material: CD4+ or CD8+ T cells sorted from blood, taken in a trial of the OX40 agonist ivuxolimab. CDR3 nucleotides: TGTGCCAGCAGCTTAGACGGGAGGGTGCAGTACTTC. This translates into CASSLDGRVQYF.